This T cell receptor (beta chain) was captured in a study of blood T cells in healthy people across ages. Whole-study results and caveats: Correlation between TCR beta diversity and naive T cell percentage was strong. Unknown donor CMV status possibly confounded expanded clonotype changes. Age advanced and TCR beta diversity per million T cells fell, roughly linearly. Fewer expanded clones and more diversity marked long-lived versus aged donors.

Sample-barcoded 5' priming and a J-beta primer mix drove a second PCR of about 7 to 12 cycles. TCRdb fed the 5' RACE reads into MiXCR, producing one record per CDR3 protein. The data show about 730,000 distinct CDR3 sequences, approximately 43% seen once. To note about this clonotype: Its antigen is not identified.

The clonotype originates from a woman in her fifties or sixties in good health. Sequencing input: blood.

The CDR3 bases are TGTGCCAGCAGTTTCCATCGACAGGGCAGTGAGCAGTTCTTC. Protein sequence: CASSFHRQGSEQFF. The chain links TRBV11-2 to TRBJ2-1; 7 bases are a match to TRBD1. CDR3 size: 14 residues. The junction had 11 bases not matched to a gene; V was cut back by 6 bases and J by 9 bases. Germline V gene lookup returns CDR1 SGHAT and CDR2 FQNNGV.